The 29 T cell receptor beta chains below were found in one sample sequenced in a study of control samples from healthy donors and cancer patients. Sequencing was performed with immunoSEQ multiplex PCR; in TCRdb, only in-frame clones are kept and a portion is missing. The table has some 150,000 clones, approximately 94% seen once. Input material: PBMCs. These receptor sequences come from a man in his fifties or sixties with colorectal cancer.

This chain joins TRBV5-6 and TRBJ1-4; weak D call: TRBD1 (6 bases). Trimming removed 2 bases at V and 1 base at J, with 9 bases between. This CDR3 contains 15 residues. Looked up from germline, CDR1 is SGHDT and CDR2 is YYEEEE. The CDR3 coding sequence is TGTGCCAGCAGCTTACAGGGCAAAACTAATGAAAAACTGTTTTTT. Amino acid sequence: CASSLQGKTNEKLFF.

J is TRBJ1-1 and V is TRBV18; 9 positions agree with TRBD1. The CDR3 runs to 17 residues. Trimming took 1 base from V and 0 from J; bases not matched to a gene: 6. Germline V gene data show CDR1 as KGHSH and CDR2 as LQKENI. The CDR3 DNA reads TGTGCCAGCTCACCACGCGACAGGGGGTTCATGAACACTGAAGCTTTCTTT. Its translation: CASSPRDRGFMNTEAFF.

The CDR3 coding sequence is TGTGCCAGCAGCACCGGCACCGGGACAGGGGTCAATCAGCCCCAGCATTTT. The encoded protein is CASSTGTGTGVNQPQHF. This chain joins TRBV11-3 and TRBJ1-5, with TRBD1 matching 10 bases. Germline CDR1 SGHNT, CDR2 YENEEA. The CDR3 is made up of 17 amino acids. Unmatched junction bases numbered 10, after V lost 5 bases and J lost 3 bases.

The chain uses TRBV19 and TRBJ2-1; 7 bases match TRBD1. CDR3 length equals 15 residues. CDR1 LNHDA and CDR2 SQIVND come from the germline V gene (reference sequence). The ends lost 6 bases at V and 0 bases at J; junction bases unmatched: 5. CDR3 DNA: TGTGCCAGTAGGGACAGGCCGAGCTCCTACAATGAGCAGTTCTTC. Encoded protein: CASRDRPSSYNEQFF.

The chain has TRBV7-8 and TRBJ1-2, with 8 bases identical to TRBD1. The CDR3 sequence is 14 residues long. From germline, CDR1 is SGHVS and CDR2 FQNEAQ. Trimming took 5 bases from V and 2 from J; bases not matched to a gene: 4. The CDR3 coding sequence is TGTGCCAGCAGCGTGAGACAGGGGAACTATGGCTACACCTTC. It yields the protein CASSVRQGNYGYTF.

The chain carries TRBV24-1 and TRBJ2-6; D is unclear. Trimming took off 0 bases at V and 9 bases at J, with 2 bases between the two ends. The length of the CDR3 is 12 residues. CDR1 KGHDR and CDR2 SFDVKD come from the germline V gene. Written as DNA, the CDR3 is TGTGCCACCAGTGATTTGTACAACGTCCTGACTTTC. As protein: CATSDLYNVLTF.

This CDR3 reads CSVALDTIPPEAFF. The DNA for the CDR3 is TGCAGCGTCGCCCTGGACACAATCCCACCTGAAGCTTTCTTT. J is TRBJ1-1 and V is TRBV29-1; D possibly corresponds to TRBD1 (5 bases). The CDR3 has 14 amino acids. Trimming cost V 6 bases and J 6 bases, with 20 bases left between them. Germline-derived CDR1 and CDR2 are SQVTM and ANQGSEA.

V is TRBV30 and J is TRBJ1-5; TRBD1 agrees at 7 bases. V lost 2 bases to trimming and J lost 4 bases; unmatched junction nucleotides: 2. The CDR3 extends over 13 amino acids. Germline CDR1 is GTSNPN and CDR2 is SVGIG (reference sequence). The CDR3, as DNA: TGTGCCTGGAGTACAGGGGCTAATCAGCCCCAGCATTTT. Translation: CAWSTGANQPQHF.

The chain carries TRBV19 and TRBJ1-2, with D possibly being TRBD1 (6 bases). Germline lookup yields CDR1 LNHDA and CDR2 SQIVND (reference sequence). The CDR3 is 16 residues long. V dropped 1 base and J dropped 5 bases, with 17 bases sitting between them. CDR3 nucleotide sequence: TGTGCCAGTAGTATAGGAGGACAGCAACACTCTTATGGCTACACCTTC. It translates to CASSIGGQQHSYGYTF.

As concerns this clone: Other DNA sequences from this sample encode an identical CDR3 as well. This CDR3 is CASSLRGSTDTQYF. The DNA of the CDR3 is TGTGCCAGCAGCTTACGGGGGAGCACAGATACGCAGTATTTT. V is TRBV7-2 and J is TRBJ2-3; D perhaps matches TRBD2 (6 bases). Germline lookup yields CDR1 SGHTA and CDR2 FQGNSA. V lost 2 bases and J 0 bases, leaving 6 bases between the germline ends. The CDR3 has 14 amino acids.

The CDR3 DNA reads as TGTGCCAGCAGTTACGCCCAGGAAACCTACGAGCAGTACTTC. It is translated as CASSYAQETYEQYF. J is TRBJ2-7 and V is TRBV6-6; D remains unclear. Germline CDR1 MNHNY, CDR2 SVGAGI (reference sequence). This CDR3 spans 14 amino acids. V was trimmed by 2 bases and J by 2 bases, leaving 10 bases between them.

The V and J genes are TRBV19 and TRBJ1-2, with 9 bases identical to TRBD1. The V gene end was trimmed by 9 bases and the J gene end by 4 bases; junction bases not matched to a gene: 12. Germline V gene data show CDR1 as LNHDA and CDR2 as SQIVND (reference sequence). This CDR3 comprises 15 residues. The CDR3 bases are TGTGCCAGCGCTACCCACCGGGACAGGGCCTATGGCTACACCTTC. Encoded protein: CASATHRDRAYGYTF.

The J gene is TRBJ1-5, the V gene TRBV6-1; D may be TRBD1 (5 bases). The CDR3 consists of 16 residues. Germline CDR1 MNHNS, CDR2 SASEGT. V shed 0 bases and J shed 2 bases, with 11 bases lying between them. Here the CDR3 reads CASSEAQGAGNQPQHF. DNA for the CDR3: TGTGCCAGCAGTGAAGCGCAGGGCGCTGGCAATCAGCCCCAGCATTTT.

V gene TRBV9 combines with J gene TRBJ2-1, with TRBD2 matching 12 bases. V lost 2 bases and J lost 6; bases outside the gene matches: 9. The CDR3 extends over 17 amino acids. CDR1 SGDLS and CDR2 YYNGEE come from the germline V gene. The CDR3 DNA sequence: TGTGCCAGCAGCGTCACTAGCGGGGGGTCTGGGTCCAATGAGCAGTTCTTC. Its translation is CASSVTSGGSGSNEQFF. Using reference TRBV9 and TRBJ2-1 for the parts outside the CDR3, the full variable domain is DSGVTQTPKHLITATGQRVTLRCSPRSGDLSVYWYQQSLDQGLQFLIQYYNGEERAKGNILERFSAQQFPDLHSELNLSSLELGDSALYFCASSVTSGGSGSNEQFFGPGTRLTVL.

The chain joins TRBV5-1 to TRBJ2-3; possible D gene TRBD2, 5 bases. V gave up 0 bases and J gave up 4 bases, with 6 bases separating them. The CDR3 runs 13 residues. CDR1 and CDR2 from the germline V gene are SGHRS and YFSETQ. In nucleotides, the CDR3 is TGCGCCAGCAGCTTGGGACTATCAGATACGCAGTATTTT. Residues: CASSLGLSDTQYF.

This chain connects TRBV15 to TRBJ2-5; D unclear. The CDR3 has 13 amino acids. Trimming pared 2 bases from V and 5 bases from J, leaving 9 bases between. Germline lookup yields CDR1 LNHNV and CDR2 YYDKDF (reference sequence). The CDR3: CATSRPIGETQYF. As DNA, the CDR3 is TGTGCCACCAGCAGACCGATCGGGGAGACCCAGTACTTC.

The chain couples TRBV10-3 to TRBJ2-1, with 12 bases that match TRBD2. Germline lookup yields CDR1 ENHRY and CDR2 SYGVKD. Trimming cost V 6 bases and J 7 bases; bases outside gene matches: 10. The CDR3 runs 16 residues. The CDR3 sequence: CAIRTSGGARGNEQFF. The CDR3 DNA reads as TGTGCCATCAGGACTAGCGGGGGTGCCCGGGGGAATGAGCAGTTCTTC.

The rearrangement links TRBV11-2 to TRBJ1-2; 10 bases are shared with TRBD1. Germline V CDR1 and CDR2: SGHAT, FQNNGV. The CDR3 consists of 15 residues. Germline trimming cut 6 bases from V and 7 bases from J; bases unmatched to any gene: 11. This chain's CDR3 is CASSSPGQGLLGYTF. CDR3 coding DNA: TGTGCCAGCAGTTCCCCGGGACAGGGGCTTCTTGGCTACACCTTC.

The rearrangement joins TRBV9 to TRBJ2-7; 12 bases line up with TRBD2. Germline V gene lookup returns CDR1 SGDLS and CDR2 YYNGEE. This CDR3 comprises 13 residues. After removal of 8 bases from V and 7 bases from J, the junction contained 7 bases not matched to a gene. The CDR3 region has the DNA TGTGCCAGTCGGCTAGCGGGGGGGCAAGAGCAGTACTTC. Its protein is CASRLAGGQEQYF.

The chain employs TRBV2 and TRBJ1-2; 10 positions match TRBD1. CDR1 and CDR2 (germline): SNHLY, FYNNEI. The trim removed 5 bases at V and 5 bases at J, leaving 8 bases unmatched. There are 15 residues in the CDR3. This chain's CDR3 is CASSSGTGVWYGYTF. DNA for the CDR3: TGTGCCAGCAGTTCCGGGACAGGGGTTTGGTATGGCTACACCTTC.

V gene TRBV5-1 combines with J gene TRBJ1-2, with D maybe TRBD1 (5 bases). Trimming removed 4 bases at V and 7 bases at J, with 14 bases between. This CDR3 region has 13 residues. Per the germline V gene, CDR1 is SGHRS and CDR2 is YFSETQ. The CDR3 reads CASSEPGRSGYTF. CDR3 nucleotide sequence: TGCGCCAGCAGCGAGCCGGGACGCAGTGGCTACACCTTC.

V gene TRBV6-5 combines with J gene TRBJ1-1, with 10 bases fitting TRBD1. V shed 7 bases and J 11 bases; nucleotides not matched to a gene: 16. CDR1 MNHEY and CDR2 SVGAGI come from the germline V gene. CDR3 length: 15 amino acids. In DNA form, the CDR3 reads TGTGCCAGCACCCGAGCGGGACAGGGGAGAATTGGGGCTTTCTTT. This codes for CASTRAGQGRIGAFF.

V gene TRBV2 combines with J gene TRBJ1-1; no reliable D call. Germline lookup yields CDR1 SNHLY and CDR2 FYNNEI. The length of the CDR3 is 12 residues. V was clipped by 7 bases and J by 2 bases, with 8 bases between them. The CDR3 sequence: CASTELNTEAFF. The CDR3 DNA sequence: TGTGCCAGCACAGAGTTAAACACTGAAGCTTTCTTT.

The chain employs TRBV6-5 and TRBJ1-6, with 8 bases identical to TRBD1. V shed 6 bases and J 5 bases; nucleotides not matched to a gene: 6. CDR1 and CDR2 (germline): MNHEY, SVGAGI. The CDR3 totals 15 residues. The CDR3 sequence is CASSRGQGNNSPLHF. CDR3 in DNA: TGTGCCAGCAGCCGCGGACAGGGCAATAATTCACCCCTCCACTTT.

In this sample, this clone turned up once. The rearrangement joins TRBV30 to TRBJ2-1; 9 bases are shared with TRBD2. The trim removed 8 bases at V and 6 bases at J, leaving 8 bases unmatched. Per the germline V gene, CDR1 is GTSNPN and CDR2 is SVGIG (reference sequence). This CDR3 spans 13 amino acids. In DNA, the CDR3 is TGTGCCAGCTCACTAGCGGGCGGCAATGAGCAGTTCTTC. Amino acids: CASSLAGGNEQFF.

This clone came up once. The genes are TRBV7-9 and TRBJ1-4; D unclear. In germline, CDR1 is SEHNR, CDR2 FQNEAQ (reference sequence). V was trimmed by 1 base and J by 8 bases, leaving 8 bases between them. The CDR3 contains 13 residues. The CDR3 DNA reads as TGTGCCAGCAGCTTAGTGGCCAACGAAAAACTGTTTTTT. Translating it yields CASSLVANEKLFF.

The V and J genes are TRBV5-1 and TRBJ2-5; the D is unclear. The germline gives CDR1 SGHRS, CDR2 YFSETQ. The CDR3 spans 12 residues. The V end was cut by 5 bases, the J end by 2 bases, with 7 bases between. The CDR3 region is CASRQEQETQYF. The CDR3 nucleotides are TGCGCCAGCAGGCAGGAACAAGAGACCCAGTACTTC.

The CDR3 nucleotides are TGCAGCGTGCACACTAGCGCGGATGCAGTAGAATTCTTC. This codes for CSVHTSADAVEFF. The chain uses TRBV29-1 and TRBJ2-1, with 7 bases fitting TRBD2. The junction had 18 bases not matched to a gene; V was cut back by 6 bases and J by 16 bases. This CDR3 spans 13 amino acids. Germline V gives CDR1 SQVTM, CDR2 ANQGSEA.

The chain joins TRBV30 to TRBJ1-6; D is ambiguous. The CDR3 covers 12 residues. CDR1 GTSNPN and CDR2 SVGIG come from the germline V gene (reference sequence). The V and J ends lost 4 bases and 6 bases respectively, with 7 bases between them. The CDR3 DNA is TGTGCCTGGAAACAGATTAATTCACCCCTCCACTTT. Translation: CAWKQINSPLHF.